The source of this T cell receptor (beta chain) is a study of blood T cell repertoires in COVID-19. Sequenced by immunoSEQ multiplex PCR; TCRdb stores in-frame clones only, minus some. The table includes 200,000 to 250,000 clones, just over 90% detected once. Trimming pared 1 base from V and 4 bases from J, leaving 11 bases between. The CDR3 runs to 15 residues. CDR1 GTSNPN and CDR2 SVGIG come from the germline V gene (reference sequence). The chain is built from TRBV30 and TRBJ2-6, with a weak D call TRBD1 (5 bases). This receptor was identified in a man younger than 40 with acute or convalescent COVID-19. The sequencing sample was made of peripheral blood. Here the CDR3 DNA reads TGTGCCTGGAGTGGCCCAGGGAACGGGGCCAACGTCCTGACTTTC. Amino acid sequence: CAWSGPGNGANVLTF. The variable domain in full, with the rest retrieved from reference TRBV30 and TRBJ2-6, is SQTIHQWPATLVQPVGSPLSLECTVEGTSNPNLYWYRQAAGRGLQLLFYSVGIGQISSEVPQNLSASRPQDRQFILSSKKLLLSDSGFYLCAWSGPGNGANVLTFGAGSRLTVL.